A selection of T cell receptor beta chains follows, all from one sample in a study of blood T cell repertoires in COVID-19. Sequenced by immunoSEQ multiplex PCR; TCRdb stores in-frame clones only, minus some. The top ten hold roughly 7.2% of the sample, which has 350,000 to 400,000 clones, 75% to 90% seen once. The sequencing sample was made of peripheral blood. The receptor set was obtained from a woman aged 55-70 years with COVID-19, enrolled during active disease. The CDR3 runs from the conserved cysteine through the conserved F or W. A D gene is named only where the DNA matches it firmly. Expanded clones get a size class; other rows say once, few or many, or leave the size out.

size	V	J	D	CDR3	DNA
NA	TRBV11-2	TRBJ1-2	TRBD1	CASSQTGTGAYGYTF	TGTGCCAGCAGCCAAACCGGGACAGGGGCCTATGGCTACACCTTC
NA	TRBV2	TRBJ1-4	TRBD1	CASSEAPGGDEKLFF	TGTGCCAGCAGTGAAGCGCCAGGGGGAGATGAAAAACTGTTTTTT
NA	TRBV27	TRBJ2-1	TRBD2	CASKTSGGPPEQFF	TGTGCCAGCAAGACTAGCGGGGGGCCGCCTGAGCAGTTCTTC
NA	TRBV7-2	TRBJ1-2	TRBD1	CASSLRLGQGFYGYTF	TGTGCCAGCAGCTTAAGGCTCGGACAGGGGTTCTATGGCTACACCTTC
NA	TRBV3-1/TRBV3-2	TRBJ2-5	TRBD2	CASSQLLAGGPETQYF	TGTGCCAGCAGCCAATTACTAGCGGGGGGGCCAGAGACCCAGTACTTC
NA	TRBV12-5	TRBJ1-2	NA	CASGIAPTFGYTF	TGTGCTAGTGGTATAGCCCCAACGTTTGGCTACACCTTC
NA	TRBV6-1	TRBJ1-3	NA	CASSEGGSGNTIYF	TGTGCCAGCAGTGAAGGCGGGTCTGGAAACACCATATATTTT
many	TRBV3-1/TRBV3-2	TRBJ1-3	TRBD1	CASSPIGQAGNTIYF	TGTGCCAGCAGCCCAATCGGACAGGCTGGAAACACCATATATTTT
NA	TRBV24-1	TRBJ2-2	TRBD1	CATSEPPGQGTGELFF	TGTGCCACCAGTGAACCCCCGGGACAGGGAACCGGGGAGCTGTTTTTT
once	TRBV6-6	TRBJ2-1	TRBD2	CASSARGDEQFF	TGTGCCAGCAGTGCGCGGGGGGATGAGCAGTTCTTC
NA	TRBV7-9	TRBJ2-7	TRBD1	CASSSRQGAPYEQYF	TGTGCCAGCAGCTCCCGACAGGGAGCCCCCTACGAGCAGTACTTC
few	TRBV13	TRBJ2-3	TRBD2	CASSEGAGGTDTQYF	TGTGCCAGCAGCGAGGGAGCGGGGGGGACAGATACGCAGTATTTT
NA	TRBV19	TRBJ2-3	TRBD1	CASSIGDRGDTDTQYF	TGTGCCAGTAGTATAGGCGACAGGGGCGACACAGATACGCAGTATTTT
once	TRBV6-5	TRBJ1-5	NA	CASGEGAWSNQPQHF	TGTGCCAGCGGGGAGGGAGCTTGGAGCAATCAGCCCCAGCATTTT
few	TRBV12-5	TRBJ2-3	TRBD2	CASGLGLAGAADTQYF	TGTGCTAGTGGTTTAGGACTAGCGGGGGCCGCAGATACGCAGTATTTT
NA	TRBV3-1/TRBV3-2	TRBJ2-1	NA	CASSPSGSSYNEQFF	TGTGCCAGCAGTCCCAGCGGCAGCTCCTACAATGAGCAGTTCTTC
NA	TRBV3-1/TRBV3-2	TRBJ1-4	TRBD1	CASSRQGSNEKLFF	TGTGCCAGCAGTCGACAGGGTTCTAATGAAAAACTGTTTTTT
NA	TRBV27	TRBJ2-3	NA	CASSLRGDTQYF	TGTGCCAGCAGTTTAAGAGGGGATACGCAGTATTTT
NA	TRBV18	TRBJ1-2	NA	CASSPQGPTQYGYTF	TGTGCCAGCTCACCTCAGGGTCCTACCCAATATGGCTACACCTTC
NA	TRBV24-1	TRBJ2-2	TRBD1	CATSDSGTGRHTGELFF	TGTGCCACCAGTGACTCCGGGACAGGGAGACACACCGGGGAGCTGTTTTTT
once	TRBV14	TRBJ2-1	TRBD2	CASSRKLSGGAVEQFF	TGTGCCAGCAGCCGAAAGCTTAGCGGGGGGGCGGTTGAGCAGTTCTTC
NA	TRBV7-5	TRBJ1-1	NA	CVRSLEEGWGNTEAFF	TGTGTCAGAAGCTTAGAAGAGGGTTGGGGGAACACTGAAGCTTTCTTT
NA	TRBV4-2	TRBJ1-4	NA	CASSPGVAITGEKLFF	TGTGCCAGCAGCCCCGGGGTGGCAATCACGGGAGAAAAACTGTTTTTT
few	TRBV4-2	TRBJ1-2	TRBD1	CASSRGTGEDYGYTF	TGTGCCAGCAGCCGAGGAACAGGGGAGGACTATGGCTACACCTTC
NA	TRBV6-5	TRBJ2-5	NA	CASRLTRGWQETQYF	TGTGCCAGCAGGCTAACCAGGGGCTGGCAAGAGACCCAGTACTTC
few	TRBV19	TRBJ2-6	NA	CASWRGSGANVLTF	TGTGCCAGTTGGCGGGGCTCTGGGGCCAACGTCCTGACTTTC
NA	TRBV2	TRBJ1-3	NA	CASSGREGKGGNTIYF	TGTGCCAGCAGTGGTCGTGAGGGTAAAGGTGGAAACACCATATATTTT
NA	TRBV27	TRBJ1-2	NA	CASRGGGSANYGYTF	TGTGCCAGCAGAGGGGGGGGATCAGCTAACTATGGCTACACCTTC
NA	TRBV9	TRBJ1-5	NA	CASSPRGSGNQPQHF	TGTGCCAGCAGCCCGAGGGGGTCAGGGAATCAGCCCCAGCATTTT
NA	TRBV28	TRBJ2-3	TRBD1	CASSLQGASDTQYF	TGTGCCAGCAGTCTGCAGGGGGCGTCAGATACGCAGTATTTT
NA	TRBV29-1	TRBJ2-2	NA	CSVLRLGGELFF	TGCAGCGTTTTGAGGCTTGGCGGGGAGCTGTTTTTT
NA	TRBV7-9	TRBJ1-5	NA	CASSSSGAGTNQPQHF	TGTGCCAGCAGTTCTTCAGGGGCCGGGACCAATCAGCCCCAGCATTTT
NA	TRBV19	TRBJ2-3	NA	CASRPQGLADTQYF	TGTGCCAGTAGACCTCAGGGGTTGGCGGATACGCAGTATTTT
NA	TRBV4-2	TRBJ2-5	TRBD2	CASSQGGGEDETQYF	TGTGCCAGCAGCCAAGGGGGGGGTGAGGATGAGACCCAGTACTTC
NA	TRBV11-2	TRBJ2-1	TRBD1	CASSHLRGQGDSNEQFF	TGTGCCAGCAGCCACTTGAGGGGACAGGGGGATTCGAATGAGCAGTTCTTC
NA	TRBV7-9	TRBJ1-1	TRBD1	CASSERQGKNTEAFF	TGTGCCAGTAGCGAAAGACAGGGTAAGAACACTGAAGCTTTCTTT
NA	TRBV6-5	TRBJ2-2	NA	CASRLRLANTGELFF	TGTGCCAGCAGACTACGACTAGCGAACACCGGGGAGCTGTTTTTT
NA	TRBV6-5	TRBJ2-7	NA	CASSYAGQNYEQYF	TGTGCCAGCAGTTACGCGGGCCAAAATTACGAGCAGTACTTC
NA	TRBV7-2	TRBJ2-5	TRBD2	CASSLASAGAETQYF	TGTGCCAGCAGCTTAGCCTCAGCGGGGGCAGAGACCCAGTACTTC
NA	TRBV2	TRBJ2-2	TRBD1	CASSGQGRNTGELFF	TGTGCCAGCAGTGGACAGGGACGAAACACCGGGGAGCTGTTTTTT
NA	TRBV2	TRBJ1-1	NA	CASSYLGTMNTEAFF	TGTGCCAGCAGCTATTTAGGGACAATGAACACTGAAGCTTTCTTT
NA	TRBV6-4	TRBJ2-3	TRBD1	CASSRDRADTQYF	TGTGCCAGCAGCCGGGACAGGGCAGATACGCAGTATTTT
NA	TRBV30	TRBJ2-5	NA	CAWTKTGFQETQYF	TGTGCCTGGACTAAAACAGGTTTTCAAGAGACCCAGTACTTC
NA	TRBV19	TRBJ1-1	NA	CASSSGGGKNTEAFF	TGTGCCAGTAGTAGCGGGGGCGGTAAGAACACTGAAGCTTTCTTT
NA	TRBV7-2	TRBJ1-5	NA	CASSLQARQPQHF	TGTGCCAGCAGCTTGCAGGCGCGTCAGCCCCAGCATTTT
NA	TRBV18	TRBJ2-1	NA	CASSPQRASRRVGNEQFF	TGTGCCAGCTCACCCCAGAGGGCGAGCCGGCGGGTAGGCAATGAGCAGTTCTTC
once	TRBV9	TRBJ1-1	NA	CASNTGSNTEAFF	TGTGCCAGCAATACAGGGAGCAACACTGAAGCTTTCTTT
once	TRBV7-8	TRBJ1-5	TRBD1	CASSPGQVSNQPQHF	TGTGCCAGCAGCCCGGGACAGGTTAGCAATCAGCCCCAGCATTTT